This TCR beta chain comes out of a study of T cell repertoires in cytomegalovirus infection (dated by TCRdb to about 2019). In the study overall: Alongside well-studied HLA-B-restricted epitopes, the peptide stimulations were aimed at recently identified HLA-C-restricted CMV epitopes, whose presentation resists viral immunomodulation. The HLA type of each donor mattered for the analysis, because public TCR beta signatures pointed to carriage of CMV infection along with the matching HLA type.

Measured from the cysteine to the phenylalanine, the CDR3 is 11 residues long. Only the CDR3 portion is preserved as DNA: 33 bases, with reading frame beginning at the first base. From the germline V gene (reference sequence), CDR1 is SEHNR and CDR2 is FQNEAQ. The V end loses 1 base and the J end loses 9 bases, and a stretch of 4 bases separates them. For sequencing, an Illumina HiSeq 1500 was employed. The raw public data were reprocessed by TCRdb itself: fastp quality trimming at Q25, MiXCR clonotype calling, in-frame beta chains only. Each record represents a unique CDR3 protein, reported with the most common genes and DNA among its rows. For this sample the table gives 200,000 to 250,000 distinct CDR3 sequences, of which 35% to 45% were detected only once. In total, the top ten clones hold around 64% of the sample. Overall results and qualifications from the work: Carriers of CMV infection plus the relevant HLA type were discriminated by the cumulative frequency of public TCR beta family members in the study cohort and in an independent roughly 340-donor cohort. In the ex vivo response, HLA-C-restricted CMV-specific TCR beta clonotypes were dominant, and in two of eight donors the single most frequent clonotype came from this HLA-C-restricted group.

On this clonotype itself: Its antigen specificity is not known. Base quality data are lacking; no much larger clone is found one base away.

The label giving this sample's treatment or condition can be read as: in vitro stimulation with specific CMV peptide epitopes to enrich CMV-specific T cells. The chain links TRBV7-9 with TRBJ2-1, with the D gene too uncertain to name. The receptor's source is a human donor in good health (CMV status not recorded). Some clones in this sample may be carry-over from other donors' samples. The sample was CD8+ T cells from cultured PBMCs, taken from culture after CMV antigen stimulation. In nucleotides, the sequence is TGTGCCAGCAGCTTAGAGGGTGAGCAGTTCTTC. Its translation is CASSLEGEQFF. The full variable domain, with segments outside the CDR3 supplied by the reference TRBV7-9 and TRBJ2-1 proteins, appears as DTGVSQNPRHKITKRGQNVTFRCDPISEHNRLYWYRQTLGQGPEFLTYFQNEAQLEKSRLLSDRFSAERPKGSFSTLEIQRTEQGDSAMYLCASSLEGEQFFGPGTRLTVL.